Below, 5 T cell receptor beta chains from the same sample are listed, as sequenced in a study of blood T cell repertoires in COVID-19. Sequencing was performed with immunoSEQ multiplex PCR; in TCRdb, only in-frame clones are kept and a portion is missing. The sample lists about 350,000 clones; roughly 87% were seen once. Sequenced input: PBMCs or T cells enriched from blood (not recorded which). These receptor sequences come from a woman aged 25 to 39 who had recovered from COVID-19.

The CDR3, as DNA: TGCGCCAGCAGCCAGGAAGACAGGGGACATCAGCCCCAGCATTTT. Protein sequence: CASSQEDRGHQPQHF. The V gene is TRBV4-1, the J gene TRBJ1-5; TRBD1 agrees at 8 bases. Germline trimming cut 3 bases from V and 5 bases from J; bases unmatched to any gene: 6. The germline gives CDR1 MGHRA, CDR2 YSYEKL. CDR3 length: 15 residues.

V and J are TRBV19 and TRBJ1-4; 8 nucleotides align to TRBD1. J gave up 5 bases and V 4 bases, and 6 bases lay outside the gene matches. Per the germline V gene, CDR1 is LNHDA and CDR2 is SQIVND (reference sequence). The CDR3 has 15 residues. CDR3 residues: CASSKGQAMNEKLFF. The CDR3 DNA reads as TGTGCCAGTAGTAAGGGACAGGCCATGAATGAAAAACTGTTTTTT.

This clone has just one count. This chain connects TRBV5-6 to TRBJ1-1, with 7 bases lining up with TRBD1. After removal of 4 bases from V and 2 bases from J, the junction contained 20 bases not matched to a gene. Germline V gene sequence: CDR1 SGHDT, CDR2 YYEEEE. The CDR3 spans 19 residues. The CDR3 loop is CASSPIRTGRPLINTEAFF. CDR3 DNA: TGTGCCAGCAGCCCAATTAGGACAGGCCGACCCCTAATAAACACTGAAGCTTTCTTT.

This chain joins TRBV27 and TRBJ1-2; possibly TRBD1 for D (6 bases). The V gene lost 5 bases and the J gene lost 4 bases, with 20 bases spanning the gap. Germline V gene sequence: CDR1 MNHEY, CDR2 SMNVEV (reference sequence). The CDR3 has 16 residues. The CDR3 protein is CASSPTSLGQIYGYTF. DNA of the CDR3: TGTGCCAGCAGTCCAACCTCCCTTGGACAGATCTATGGCTACACCTTC.

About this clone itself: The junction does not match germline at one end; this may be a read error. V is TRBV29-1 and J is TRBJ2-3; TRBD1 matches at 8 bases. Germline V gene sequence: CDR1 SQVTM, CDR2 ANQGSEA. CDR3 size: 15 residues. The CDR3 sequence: CSVEETGDITDTQYF. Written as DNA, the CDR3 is TGCAGCGTGGAAGAGACAGGGGACATCACAGATACGCAGTATTTT.